This T cell receptor beta chain was identified during a study of T cells in Graves' hyperthyroidism and ophthalmopathy. Findings and caveats of the study: Most clonotypes expanded in the thyroid (above 0.001) were also present in blood. Stable hyperthyroidism was told apart from ophthalmopathy by a model built on 13 V-J features. The model predicted ophthalmopathy a median around seven months before onset.

The PBMCs were taken from around 9 ml of fresh peripheral blood. RNA transcripts provided the source from which TCR beta CDR3 regions were amplified. First-round RT-PCR of the TCR CDR3 relied on the HTBI primer set. TCRdb passed the multiplex PCR reads through MiXCR, listing each CDR3 protein once. The table shows about 400,000 distinct CDR3 sequences, with 20% to 30% occurring only once. The CDR3 runs 12 residues. Trimming left V 1 base short and J 10 bases short, with 13 bases between. The V gene's germline CDR1 is DFQATT and CDR2 SNEGSKA (reference sequence). As concerns this clonotype: Its specificity is not known.

Sequencing was performed on blood. This TCR came from a man aged 50 to 59 with Graves' hyperthyroidism. The chain employs TRBV20-1 and TRBJ1-1; D is perhaps TRBD1 (5 bases). CDR3 nucleotide sequence: TGCAGTGCTAGAGCGGGGGAGGGGTTAGCTTTCTTT. Protein: CSARAGEGLAFF.